What follows are 31 T cell receptor beta chains derived from one specimen sequenced in a study of T cell responses to AZD1222 COVID-19 vaccine. Here immunoSEQ multiplex PCR was the method, and the copy in TCRdb shows in-frame clones only, minus some. Among 130,000 to 150,000 clones listed, around 93% were seen once. Sample: peripheral blood, taken on day 0 of AZD1222 vaccination. Receptors were obtained from an adult in good health.

The chain uses TRBV10-2 and TRBJ1-1; unclear D gene. The germline CDR1 and CDR2 sequences are WSHSY and SAAADI. V lost 4 bases, J lost 5 bases, and 14 bases lay in between. The CDR3 length is 14 residues. The CDR3 loop is CASSARGVGTEAFF. CDR3 nucleotide sequence: TGCGCCAGCAGTGCACGGGGAGTGGGGACTGAAGCTTTCTTT.

This clone came up once. This sequence joins TRBV19 and TRBJ1-2; D is uncertain. Trimming stripped 5 bases from V and 8 bases from J, with 9 bases between. CDR1 is LNHDA, CDR2 SQIVND, per germline (reference sequence). The CDR3 runs to 11 residues. CDR3 bases: TGTGCCAGTAGTCTGTTGTGGGGCTACACCTTC. It encodes CASSLLWGYTF.

The chain recombines TRBV7-2 with TRBJ2-5, with D tentatively TRBD1 (5 bases). This CDR3 comprises 14 residues. CDR1 is SGHTA and CDR2 is FQGNSA in the germline V gene. V lost 5 bases and J 5 bases, leaving 15 bases between the germline ends. CDR3 nucleotide sequence: TGTGCCAGCAGCCCCCAGGGCCAGAGGGAGACCCAGTACTTC. This gives the protein CASSPQGQRETQYF. Drawing the rest from reference TRBV7-2 and TRBJ2-5, the complete variable domain is GAGVSQSPSNKVTEKGKDVELRCDPISGHTALYWYRQSLGQGLEFLIYFQGNSAPDKSGLPSDRFSAERTGGSVSTLTIQRTQQEDSAVYLCASSPQGQRETQYFGPGTRLLVL.

J is TRBJ1-3 and V is TRBV7-9; no definite D call. This CDR3 is 16 amino acids long. Trimming took 5 bases from V and 4 from J, leaving 18 bases between them. Germline V lookup: CDR1 SEHNR, CDR2 FQNEAQ (reference sequence). The CDR3 reads CASSDRHGPLGNTIYF. The CDR3 DNA sequence: TGTGCCAGCAGCGACCGCCATGGTCCCCTCGGAAACACCATATATTTT. Together with reference TRBV7-9 and TRBJ1-3, the CDR3 gives the full variable domain: DTGVSQNPRHKITKRGQNVTFRCDPISEHNRLYWYRQTLGQGPEFLTYFQNEAQLEKSRLLSDRFSAERPKGSFSTLEIQRTEQGDSAMYLCASSDRHGPLGNTIYFGEGSWLTVV.

The chain joins TRBV4-2 to TRBJ1-4, with a possible D match to TRBD1 (5 bases). Germline-derived CDR1 and CDR2 are LGHNA and YNFKEQ. This CDR3 spans 16 amino acids. Trimming stripped 0 bases from V and 8 bases from J, with 16 bases between. The CDR3 DNA reads as TGTGCCAGCAGCCAAGAAGAACGGGGCGTAAGGGAAAAACTGTTTTTT. Translation: CASSQEERGVREKLFF.

V gene TRBV10-1 combines with J gene TRBJ1-6; unclear D gene. The CDR3 runs 13 residues. Germline V gene lookup returns CDR1 WNHNN and CDR2 SYGVQD (reference sequence). Trimming took 4 bases from V and 7 from J, leaving 8 bases between them. The CDR3 loop is CASSVGSNSPLHF. In DNA form, the CDR3 reads TGCGCCAGCAGTGTGGGAAGCAATTCACCCCTCCACTTT.

This chain uses TRBV2 with TRBJ1-6; possible D gene TRBD1, 6 bases. CDR3 length: 13 amino acids. V shed 4 bases and J shed 10 bases, with 11 bases lying between them. The germline gives CDR1 SNHLY, CDR2 FYNNEI. CDR3 DNA sequence: TGTGCCAGCAGTGGGGGGGGGCGGTCACCCCTCCACTTT. Amino acids: CASSGGGRSPLHF.

The chain joins TRBV19 to TRBJ1-2; D unresolved. Germline assignment: CDR1 LNHDA and CDR2 SQIVND (reference sequence). Trimming cost V 5 bases and J 5 bases, with 15 bases left between them. The CDR3 has 14 residues. The CDR3 reads CASSRQSESYGYTF. CDR3 nucleotide sequence: TGTGCCAGTAGTCGGCAGTCGGAATCTTATGGCTACACCTTC.

The chain joins TRBV4-3 to TRBJ1-4, with 7 bases fitting TRBD1. Germline CDR1 reads LGHNA; CDR2 reads YSLEER. CDR3 length: 15 amino acids. The J segment lost 8 bases and the V segment lost 1 base, leaving 7 bases of the junction unmatched. The CDR3 DNA sequence: TGCGCCAGCAGCCAAGGGAGACAGGGAGGAGAAAAACTGTTTTTT. Translating gives CASSQGRQGGEKLFF.

Concerning this clone: Other DNA sequences in this specimen translate into the identical CDR3. This chain joins TRBV5-1 and TRBJ2-7; possible D gene TRBD2, 6 bases. Germline assignment: CDR1 SGHRS and CDR2 YFSETQ. The CDR3 is made up of 13 amino acids. The V end was cut by 0 bases, the J end by 2 bases, with 6 bases between. The CDR3 region has the DNA TGCGCCAGCAGCTTGGGCGGGACCTACGAGCAGTACTTC. This gives the protein CASSLGGTYEQYF.

The genes are TRBV2 and TRBJ2-7, with D hard to call. The CDR3 runs to 13 residues. The V gene's germline CDR1 is SNHLY and CDR2 FYNNEI. Trimming shortened V by 7 bases and J by 0 bases, and 10 bases separated the two germline ends. The CDR3 region is CASMGRSSYEQYF. For the CDR3, the DNA is TGTGCCAGCATGGGAAGGAGCTCCTACGAGCAGTACTTC.

The chain combines TRBV9 with TRBJ1-1; D gene uncertain. Germline V CDR1 and CDR2: SGDLS, YYNGEE. V was pared by 0 bases and J by 0 bases, with 9 bases between. CDR3 size: 15 residues. The DNA of the CDR3 is TGTGCCAGCAGCGTAGTCGGCTTAATGAACACTGAAGCTTTCTTT. This gives the protein CASSVVGLMNTEAFF.

The rearrangement links TRBV5-1 to TRBJ2-1, with D hard to call. The germline gives CDR1 SGHRS, CDR2 YFSETQ. CDR3 length: 13 amino acids. Trimming stripped 5 bases from V and 8 bases from J, with 14 bases between. Here the CDR3 reads CASRSQWVDEQFF. In DNA, the CDR3 is TGCGCCAGCAGGAGTCAGTGGGTCGATGAGCAGTTCTTC.

The chain has TRBV11-3 and TRBJ1-6; 7 nucleotides align to TRBD1. The CDR3 has 17 amino acids. The V segment lost 5 bases and the J segment 7 bases; nucleotides outside the gene matches: 14. Germline V CDR1 and CDR2: SGHNT, YENEEA. The CDR3 sequence: CASSPRGDSIRNSPLHF. The CDR3 bases are TGTGCCAGCAGCCCGAGGGGGGACAGCATAAGGAATTCACCCCTCCACTTT.

The chain employs TRBV5-4 and TRBJ2-3; D not certain. V shed 5 bases and J shed 6 bases, with 10 bases lying between them. Germline values: CDR1 SGHNT, CDR2 YYREEE (reference sequence). The CDR3 sequence is 12 residues long. CDR3 in DNA: TGTGCCAGCAGTTACGGACGGGATACGCAGTATTTT. Protein: CASSYGRDTQYF.

This clone was seen only a few times. The chain links TRBV19 to TRBJ2-1, with 9 bases identical to TRBD2. This CDR3 is built from 17 residues. With V trimmed by 8 bases and J by 3 bases, 14 bases remained unmatched. CDR1 LNHDA and CDR2 SQIVND come from the germline V gene (reference sequence). The CDR3 sequence: CASGGGVLAGLYNEQFF. The CDR3 DNA reads as TGTGCCAGTGGGGGGGGCGTCCTAGCGGGACTCTACAATGAGCAGTTCTTC.

The J gene is TRBJ2-5, the V gene TRBV4-1; 13 bases are a match to TRBD2. The V gene's germline CDR1 is MGHRA and CDR2 YSYEKL. The trim removed 2 bases at V and 6 bases at J, leaving 9 bases unmatched. This CDR3 has 17 amino acids. CDR3 region: CASSQRLAGGNVKTQYF. CDR3 coding DNA: TGCGCCAGCAGCCAACGACTAGCGGGAGGTAATGTGAAGACCCAGTACTTC.

J is TRBJ2-7 and V is TRBV3-1 (or the pseudogene TRBV3-2); D not resolved. CDR1 and CDR2 (germline): LGHDT, YNNKEL (reference sequence). Trimming shortened V by 3 bases and J by 6 bases, and 9 bases separated the two germline ends. The CDR3 is 12 amino acids. CDR3 residues: CASSQPTGEQYF. CDR3 in DNA: TGTGCCAGCAGCCAGCCCACTGGCGAGCAGTACTTC.

The chain combines TRBV15 with TRBJ1-5; TRBD1 matches at 7 bases. The CDR3 totals 15 residues. V dropped 1 base and J dropped 6; count of bases not matched to a gene: 6. Germline V gene lookup returns CDR1 LNHNV and CDR2 YYDKDF (reference sequence). CDR3 protein: CATSRGDSQSQPQHF. The CDR3 DNA reads as TGTGCCACCAGCAGAGGGGACAGTCAAAGTCAGCCCCAGCATTTT. The variable domain in full, completed from reference TRBV15 and TRBJ1-5, reads DAMVIQNPRYQVTQFGKPVTLSCSQTLNHNVMYWYQQKSSQAPKLLFHYYDKDFNNEADTPDNFQSRRPNTSFCFLDIRSPGLGDTAMYLCATSRGDSQSQPQHFGDGTRLSIL.

This clone was observed a few times. CDR3 region: CASGLAATLQPQHF. The CDR3 nucleotides are TGTGCTAGTGGTTTGGCCGCGACACTACAGCCCCAGCATTTT. This chain uses TRBV12-5 with TRBJ1-5; D not resolved. CDR3 length: 14 residues. The V end was cut by 1 base, the J end by 7 bases, with 11 bases between. Germline CDR1 LGHNT, CDR2 FRNRAP.

Concerning this clone: Compared with germline, one end of the junction differs, possibly owing to a read error. The chain is built from TRBV7-2 and TRBJ1-3; no firm D call. Germline CDR1 SGHTA, CDR2 FQGNSA. The CDR3 has 13 residues. The CDR3 DNA reads as TGTGCCAGCAGCCCAGGCCCTGGGAACACCATATATTTT. This sequence encodes CASSPGPGNTIYF.

V is TRBV19 and J is TRBJ1-2; D is possibly TRBD1 (5 bases). CDR3 size: 13 residues. V was shortened by 10 bases and J by 4 bases, with 16 bases between the two germline ends. The germline CDR1 and CDR2 sequences are LNHDA and SQIVND (reference sequence). The CDR3 protein is CATTTRGGYGYTF. In nucleotides, the CDR3 is TGTGCCACTACTACGAGGGGAGGCTATGGCTACACCTTC.

This clone was detected a few times. V usage is TRBV7-2 and J usage is TRBJ2-2; 9 bases align to TRBD1. Germline CDR1 SGHTA, CDR2 FQGNSA. With V trimmed by 5 bases and J by 7 bases, 8 bases remained unmatched. The length of the CDR3 is 15 residues. CDR3 coding DNA: TGTGCCAGCAGCGTAGGGGACAGGGAGGACGGGGAGCTGTTTTTT. Translation: CASSVGDREDGELFF.

The chain has TRBV3-1 (or the pseudogene TRBV3-2) and TRBJ2-1; 8 positions match TRBD2. The CDR3 has 13 amino acids. Germline trimming cut 4 bases from V and 6 bases from J; bases unmatched to any gene: 2. Germline values: CDR1 LGHDT, CDR2 YNNKEL (reference sequence). CDR3 in DNA: TGTGCCAGCAGCCTACTAGCGGTCAATGAGCAGTTCTTC. It codes for CASSLLAVNEQFF.

This CDR3 reads CASGRDRTNYGYTF. CDR3 sequence (DNA): TGTGCCAGCGGCCGGGACAGGACTAACTATGGCTACACCTTC. V gene TRBV28 combines with J gene TRBJ1-2; 8 bases fit TRBD1. The length of the CDR3 is 14 residues. With V trimmed by 8 bases and J by 0 bases, 5 bases remained unmatched. Germline values: CDR1 MDHEN, CDR2 SYDVKM.

CDR3 amino acids: CASSDRGLTNEKLFF. The CDR3 DNA reads TGTGCCAGCAGTGACAGGGGGTTAACTAATGAAAAACTGTTTTTT. The chain links TRBV6-1 to TRBJ1-4; the match to TRBD1 covers 7 bases. The V segment lost 3 bases and the J segment 1 base; nucleotides outside the gene matches: 2. CDR3 length: 15 amino acids. From germline, CDR1 is MNHNS and CDR2 SASEGT.

This CDR3 is CASSRSGIPRPHGYTF. CDR3 DNA: TGTGCCAGCTCACGGTCGGGGATTCCACGACCCCACGGCTACACCTTC. The V call is TRBV18, the J call TRBJ1-2; unclear D gene. Germline V gives CDR1 KGHSH, CDR2 LQKENI. Trimming removed 4 bases from V and 8 bases from J, with 23 bases in between. This CDR3 is built from 16 residues.

The rearrangement links TRBV6-5 to TRBJ2-5; D could derive from TRBD1 or TRBD2 (5 bases each). The CDR3 contains 15 residues. V was clipped by 6 bases and J by 3 bases, with 17 bases between them. Germline CDR1 reads MNHEY; CDR2 reads SVGAGI. The CDR3 here is CASRTRDPKKETQYF. The CDR3 nucleotides read TGTGCCAGCAGGACCAGGGACCCCAAAAAAGAGACCCAGTACTTC.

The chain links TRBV6-5 to TRBJ1-3; perhaps TRBD1 as D (5 bases). With 5 bases removed from V and 4 bases from J, the gap between germline ends came to 15 bases. The length of the CDR3 is 15 residues. Per the germline V gene, CDR1 is MNHEY and CDR2 is SVGAGI. The CDR3 region is CASSPTGEGGNTIYF. As DNA, the CDR3 is TGTGCCAGCAGTCCCACGGGGGAGGGAGGAAACACCATATATTTT.

The count of this clone is one. This chain links TRBV28 with TRBJ1-6; the D is unclear. The CDR3 totals 12 residues. V lost 6 bases and J lost 7, with 7 bases in between. The V gene's germline CDR1 is MDHEN and CDR2 SYDVKM. The CDR3, as DNA: TGTGCCAGCAGGCAGAGGAATTCACCCCTCCACTTT. It yields the protein CASRQRNSPLHF.

This rearrangement joins TRBV19 to TRBJ1-4; D gene ambiguous. This CDR3 has 15 residues. CDR1 is LNHDA, CDR2 SQIVND, per germline (reference sequence). Trimming shortened V by 5 bases and J by 3 bases, and 13 bases separated the two germline ends. The CDR3 protein is CASSENPRANEKLFF. CDR3 bases: TGTGCCAGTAGTGAGAACCCTCGGGCTAATGAAAAACTGTTTTTT. The variable domain in full, completed from reference TRBV19 and TRBJ1-4, reads DGGITQSPKYLFRKEGQNVTLSCEQNLNHDAMYWYRQDPGQGLRLIYYSQIVNDFQKGDIAEGYSVSREKKESFPLTVTSAQKNPTAFYLCASSENPRANEKLFFGSGTQLSVL.